The 8 T cell receptor beta chains in this list originate from one sample, sequenced in a study of T cells in Graves' hyperthyroidism and ophthalmopathy. TCR beta CDR3 sequences were amplified from RNA transcripts. Primed by the HTBI set, a first-round RT-PCR was run on the TCR CDR3. TCRdb independently ran MiXCR on the multiplex PCR reads; one entry per CDR3 protein. The sample contains about 720,000 distinct CDR3 sequences, 15% to 20% of which appear only once. Specimen: blood. Every receptor here comes from a man between 18 and 29 years old with Graves' hyperthyroidism.

This clonotype has a count of ten or more. This sequence joins TRBV12-5 and TRBJ2-5; either TRBD1 or TRBD2 may supply D (5 bases each). Germline CDR1 LGHNT, CDR2 FRNRAP. The V end was cut by 3 bases, the J end by 4 bases, with 24 bases between. This CDR3 contains 18 residues. The CDR3 is CASGFSLSDNIGGETQYF. The CDR3 DNA reads as TGTGCTAGTGGTTTTTCTCTTAGCGACAACATTGGGGGAGAGACCCAGTACTTC.

This clonotype has at least ten counts. V is TRBV7-9 and J is TRBJ2-2, with 8 nucleotides matching TRBD2. Germline loops: CDR1 SEHNR, CDR2 FQNEAQ (reference sequence). V was clipped by 5 bases and J by 1 base; unmatched bases: 9. The CDR3 totals 17 residues. CDR3 DNA: TGTGCCAGCAGCCCCCCGGGGGGGATAAGGAACACCGGGGAGCTGTTTTTT. Amino acid sequence: CASSPPGGIRNTGELFF.

This clonotype appeared a few times. The chain couples TRBV10-3 to TRBJ2-7, with 12 bases identical to TRBD1. There are 13 residues in the CDR3. The V and J ends lost 8 bases and 6 bases, in that order; junction bases with no gene match: 5. The germline gives CDR1 ENHRY, CDR2 SYGVKD. The CDR3 DNA reads as TGTGCCATCCGGGACAGGGGGCCCGGCGAGCAGTACTTC. Protein: CAIRDRGPGEQYF.

Only a few counts were recorded for this clonotype. The rearrangement links TRBV5-1 to TRBJ2-1, with D perhaps matching TRBD2 (5 bases). V shed 4 bases and J shed 2 bases, with 19 bases lying between them. This CDR3 spans 17 amino acids. Germline V lookup: CDR1 SGHRS, CDR2 YFSETQ. This chain's CDR3 is CASSPTSGAQTYNEQFF. The CDR3 DNA reads TGCGCCAGCAGCCCTACGAGCGGAGCGCAAACCTACAATGAGCAGTTCTTC.

This clonotype was seen repeatedly, ten times or more. V is TRBV20-1 and J is TRBJ1-2, with 7 bases matching TRBD1. Germline V CDR1 and CDR2: DFQATT, SNEGSKA (reference sequence). The V gene end was trimmed by 6 bases and the J gene end by 8 bases; junction bases not matched to a gene: 9. The CDR3 has 12 residues. CDR3 residues: CSAERGLEGYTF. Here the CDR3 DNA reads TGCAGTGCGGAGAGGGGGCTGGAAGGCTACACCTTC.

The rearrangement links TRBV18 to TRBJ1-2; 7 bases align to TRBD1. The length of the CDR3 is 15 residues. V trimming: 4 bases; J trimming: 7 bases; junction bases outside the gene matches: 12. Germline loops: CDR1 KGHSH, CDR2 LQKENI. CDR3 DNA sequence: TGTGCCAGCTCACAGACGACAGGACAGGAACTTGGCTACACCTTC. It translates to CASSQTTGQELGYTF. Full variable domain (rest looked up from reference TRBV18 and TRBJ1-2): NAGVMQNPRHLVRRRGQEARLRCSPMKGHSHVYWYRQLPEEGLKFMVYLQKENIIDESGMPKERFSAEFPKEGPSILRIQQVVRGDSAAYFCASSQTTGQELGYTFGSGTRLTVV.

This clonotype was seen many times. This chain joins TRBV6-1 and TRBJ1-2; no firm D call. V was shortened by 2 bases and J by 7 bases, with 11 bases between the two germline ends. Germline V lookup: CDR1 MNHNS, CDR2 SASEGT. The length of the CDR3 is 13 residues. Here the CDR3 reads CASSEKAPPGYTF. The CDR3 DNA reads as TGTGCCAGCAGTGAAAAGGCACCACCTGGCTACACCTTC.

This rearrangement joins TRBV7-2 to TRBJ1-2, with D possibly TRBD1 on 5 matching bases. CDR1 is SGHTA and CDR2 is FQGNSA in the germline V gene. V dropped 1 base and J dropped 0 bases, with 9 bases sitting between them. There are 15 residues in the CDR3. The CDR3 protein is CASSLEEGANYGYTF. CDR3 DNA: TGTGCCAGCAGCTTAGAGGAAGGGGCTAACTATGGCTACACCTTC.